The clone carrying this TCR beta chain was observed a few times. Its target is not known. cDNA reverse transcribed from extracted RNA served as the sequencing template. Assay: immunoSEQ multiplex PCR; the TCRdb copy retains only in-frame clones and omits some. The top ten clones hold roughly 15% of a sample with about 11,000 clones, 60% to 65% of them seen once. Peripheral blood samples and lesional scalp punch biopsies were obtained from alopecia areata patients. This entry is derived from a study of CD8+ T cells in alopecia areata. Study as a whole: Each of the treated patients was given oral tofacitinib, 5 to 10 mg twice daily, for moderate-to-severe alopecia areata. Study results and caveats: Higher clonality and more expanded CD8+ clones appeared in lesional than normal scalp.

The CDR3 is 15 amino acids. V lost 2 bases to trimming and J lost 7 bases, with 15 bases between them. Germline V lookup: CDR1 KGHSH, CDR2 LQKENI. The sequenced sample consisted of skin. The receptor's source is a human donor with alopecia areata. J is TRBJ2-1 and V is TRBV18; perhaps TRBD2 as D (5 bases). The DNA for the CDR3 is TGTGCCAGCTCACCAGCAGGCCCGCCGGGGAATGAGCAGTTCTTC. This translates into CASSPAGPPGNEQFF.